What follows describes a single T cell receptor beta chain. This clone's antigen is unknown. No much larger clonotype is one base removed from it; base qualities were not supplied. The record originates from a study of molecular identifiers for immune sequencing clone quantification (dated by TCRdb to the late 2010s). Looking at the study overall: For a replicate experiment, RNA from roughly 20,000 or 100,000 naive CD8 T cells was divided into five aliquots, and four of the five aliquots were sequenced. The study was a methods study using CD8 T cells to benchmark molecular-identifier clustering-based TCR repertoire sequencing (MIDCIRS) and TCR RNA copy counting. Overall study results and their limits: In CMV-specific effector cells, over 97% of molecules were held by clones above 20 RNA copies, whereas under 1% of molecules were held by such clones in naive cells. A single cell's worth of spiked-in Jurkat TCR RNA was reported detectable even among one million naive CD8 T cells. Modeling gave around 3.3 recovered TCR RNA copies per cell versus about ten by digital PCR, implying approximately 30% capture efficiency. Highly expanded clone sizes could be underestimated if identical TCR molecules share a barcode. The naive libraries included spiked-in Jurkat TCR RNA (roughly 9 copies' worth), and this RNA is not part of the donor repertoire. When barcode sub-clustering was left out, chimeric consensus sequences inflated TCR diversity, with chimeras reaching as high as 47%.

Libraries of naive CD8 T cells were built from anywhere between roughly 17,000 and 1,000,000 sorted cells, with 10%, 30% or 50% of the purified RNA used. Naive CD8 T cells were FACS-sorted as CD8+CD4-CCR7+CD45RA+ on a BD FACSAria II into RLT Plus buffer. Ten to eleven TCR copies' worth of Jurkat RNA were spiked into roughly 17,000-1,100,000 naive CD8 T cell samples to test detection sensitivity. Enrichment of CD8 T cells was done with RosetteSep CD8+ T Cell Enrichment Cocktail plus Ficoll-Paque, and ACK red cell lysis came afterward. V was cut back by 3 bases and J by 4 bases, leaving a gap of 18 bases between them. The CDR3, from cysteine to phenylalanine, totals 16 residues. The CDR3 DNA has 48 bases and is translated from base 1. The CDR1 and CDR2 encoded by the germline V gene are MGHRA and YSYEKL. The library was produced with PCR. The listed sequencing device is Illumina HiSeq 4000. Bulk TCR libraries were generated as previously described, with the TCR primers listed in Table S5 used. Purification of total RNA was performed with the Qiagen AllPrep DNA/RNA kit. Before analysis, reads from multiple sequencing runs of the same library were pooled. The published analysis was carried out like this. Reads were retained only if the reads had an exact TCR constant sequence, and the retained reads were trimmed to 150 nt and grouped according to their 12-nt molecular barcodes. Reads inside each barcode group were sub-clustered using a 15% Levenshtein threshold, and a quality-weighted consensus sequence was constructed for each RNA molecule. Non-functional sequences were removed, as were lower-count sequences one edit away from another. On the basis of fitting two negative binomial distributions, barcode sub-clusters with fewer than 20% of the maximum read count were discarded. TCRdb handled the public reads itself, with Q25 trimming in fastp and clone calling in MiXCR, and kept productive beta chains. Each entry is one CDR3 protein sequence, shown with its most common DNA and genes. The V and J calls and clone size come from TCRdb's table, not from the authors' own analysis. For this sample there are 90,000 or so distinct CDR3 sequences; around 23% appear just once. Together, the top ten hold 0.8% to 1.2% of the sample.

Sequencing was carried out using naive CD8+ T cells from blood, with Jurkat cell RNA spiked in. The intended sense of this specimen's cell subset or site label: FACS-sorted CD8+CD4-CCR7+CD45RA+ naive T cells. The chain is assembled from TRBV4-1 and TRBJ2-5; a tentative D match to TRBD1 spans 6 bases. The receptor comes from a human donor in good health. Some libraries in this study had Jurkat cell RNA spiked in. The DNA is as follows: TGCGCCAGCAGCCAGGAACAGGGAGTCCGCGGAGAGACCCAGTACTTC. This translates into CASSQEQGVRGETQYF.